This entry concerns a single T cell receptor beta chain. This entry belongs to a study of spatial heterogeneity in lung cancer. With V trimmed by 1 base and J by 1 base, 1 base remained unmatched. This CDR3 has 15 amino acids. The germline gives CDR1 SGHKS, CDR2 YYEKEE (reference sequence). One entry per CDR3 protein, called by TCRdb with MiXCR from the 5' RACE reads. The table has some 35,000 distinct CDR3 sequences, approximately 7.5% seen once. The time point denotes: blood at routine non-recurrence follow-up after resection. This chain connects TRBV5-5 to TRBJ2-7; TRBD2 agrees at 11 bases. The clonotype comes from a male donor with early-stage non-small cell lung cancer. The sample consisted of PBMCs, taken at follow-up. The CDR3 sequence: CASSLTSGRSYEQYF. CDR3 nucleotide sequence: TGTGCCAGCAGCTTGACTAGCGGGAGATCCTACGAGCAGTACTTC.